A single sample gave rise to the 30 T cell receptor beta chains below, sequenced in a study of blood T cell repertoires in COVID-19. The assay was immunoSEQ multiplex PCR, and TCRdb's table has in-frame clones only and misses some. This repertoire shows over 85,000 clones, about four fifths found once; its top ten account for approximately 25%. Sequenced sample: peripheral blood. The origin of the receptors is a man between 65 and 85 years old with acute or convalescent COVID-19.

The chain has TRBV27 and TRBJ2-1; D might be TRBD2 (6 bases). The CDR3 has 15 amino acids. In germline, CDR1 is MNHEY, CDR2 SMNVEV (reference sequence). The V end was cut by 5 bases, the J end by 0 bases, with 11 bases between. CDR3 in DNA: TGTGCCAGCAGTAGGGACTCCCGCTCCTACAATGAGCAGTTCTTC. Translated: CASSRDSRSYNEQFF.

This rearrangement joins TRBV7-3 to TRBJ2-1; 7 nucleotides line up with TRBD1. Germline CDR1 and CDR2: SGHTA and FQGTGA. After removal of 2 bases from V and 9 bases from J, the junction contained 7 bases not matched to a gene. The CDR3 contains 14 residues. This chain's CDR3 is CASSLSGTESEQFF. The CDR3 nucleotides read TGTGCCAGCAGCTTATCGGGGACAGAGAGTGAGCAGTTCTTC.

The gene calls are TRBV28 and TRBJ1-2, with 8 positions matching TRBD1. The CDR3 extends over 14 amino acids. Germline CDR1 is MDHEN and CDR2 is SYDVKM. Unmatched junction bases numbered 6, after V lost 5 bases and J lost 4 bases. This chain's CDR3 is CASSGHRGIYGYTF. CDR3 DNA: TGTGCCAGCAGTGGTCACAGGGGGATCTATGGCTACACCTTC.

This clone appeared once. The rearrangement uses TRBV11-2 and TRBJ2-2; tentatively, D is TRBD1 (5 bases). Germline V gene data show CDR1 as SGHAT and CDR2 as FQNNGV. Trimming pared 0 bases from V and 5 bases from J, leaving 13 bases between. The CDR3 length is 16 residues. The CDR3 DNA follows: TGTGCCAGCAGCTTAGATGGGGCGGTTCGGACCGGGGAGCTGTTTTTT. Protein: CASSLDGAVRTGELFF.

This clone was found a few times. J is TRBJ2-1 and V is TRBV28, with a tentative D call TRBD2 (6 bases). Germline values: CDR1 MDHEN, CDR2 SYDVKM. The ends were cut back, 3 bases at V and 6 bases at J, with 15 bases in the middle. The CDR3 loop spans 15 amino acids. CDR3 coding DNA: TGTGCCAGCAGTTTTGGGGGGTCGGCAGTCAATGAGCAGTTCTTC. Residues: CASSFGGSAVNEQFF.

This clone was seen only a few times. The sample holds other DNA sequences that translate to the same CDR3. The chain links TRBV19 to TRBJ1-6; 10 positions match TRBD1. V was clipped by 3 bases and J by 7 bases; unmatched bases: 3. The CDR3 spans 15 residues. CDR1 is LNHDA and CDR2 is SQIVND in the germline V gene (reference sequence). The chain's CDR3 is CASSIPGQGNSPLHF. The CDR3 DNA sequence: TGTGCCAGTAGTATCCCGGGACAGGGGAATTCACCCCTCCACTTT.

The V gene is TRBV5-4, the J gene TRBJ2-7; 9 bases line up with TRBD1. Germline CDR1 is SGHNT and CDR2 is YYREEE (reference sequence). The CDR3 runs 16 residues. The trim removed 4 bases at V and 0 bases at J, leaving 8 bases unmatched. DNA for the CDR3: TGTGCCAGCAGCAAACCGGGGACAGGGAGCTCCTACGAGCAGTACTTC. It specifies CASSKPGTGSSYEQYF.

The gene calls are TRBV7-8 and TRBJ2-7; possible D gene TRBD2, 6 bases. This CDR3 spans 15 amino acids. The germline V and J ends were trimmed by 4 bases and 5 bases, with 18 bases remaining between them. CDR1 SGHVS and CDR2 FQNEAQ come from the germline V gene. The CDR3 loop is CASSSSHGTGDEQYF. Written as DNA, the CDR3 is TGTGCCAGCAGCTCCAGTCACGGGACTGGCGACGAGCAGTACTTC.

The rearrangement links TRBV29-1 to TRBJ1-1; D not resolved. Trimming stripped 7 bases from V and 1 base from J, with 4 bases between. The length of the CDR3 is 10 residues. The germline CDR1 and CDR2 sequences are SQVTM and ANQGSEA. The CDR3 sequence: CSGGNTEAFF. The CDR3 DNA follows: TGCAGCGGAGGGAACACTGAAGCTTTCTTT. Using reference TRBV29-1 and TRBJ1-1 for the parts outside the CDR3, the full variable domain is SAVISQKPSRDICQRGTSLTIQCQVDSQVTMMFWYRQQPGQSLTLIATANQGSEATYESGFVIDKFPISRPNLTFSTLTVSNMSPEDSSIYLCSGGNTEAFFGQGTRLTVV.

J is TRBJ1-5 and V is TRBV21-1; the table's D call of TRBD1 was not tested on the DNA. TRBV21-1 represents a pseudogene. This CDR3 comprises 16 residues. DNA of the CDR3: TGTGCCAGCAGCAAAGACACGAACAGAGTCCATCAGCCCCAGCATTTT. This gives the protein CASSKDTNRVHQPQHF.

The chain recombines TRBV7-2 with TRBJ2-7, with 7 bases identical to TRBD2. The CDR3 extends over 16 amino acids. The V gene's germline CDR1 is SGHTA and CDR2 FQGNSA. V lost 5 bases and J lost 2; bases outside the gene matches: 12. The CDR3 DNA reads TGTGCCAGCAGCCCCCGAACAGGACTAGAGGCCTACGAGCAGTACTTC. As protein: CASSPRTGLEAYEQYF.

This clone was recorded a few times. The rearrangement links TRBV2 to TRBJ2-7; possibly TRBD1 for D (6 bases). With 5 bases removed from V and 1 base from J, the gap between germline ends came to 18 bases. The germline V gene has CDR1 SNHLY and CDR2 FYNNEI. The CDR3 spans 16 residues. CDR3 nucleotide sequence: TGTGCCAGCAGTACCGAGACAGGCCCACCTTCCTACGAGCAGTACTTC. Its protein is CASSTETGPPSYEQYF.

CDR3 nucleotide sequence: TGCGCCAGCAGCCAAGATTTAAACCGGGACAGAAGACGCTCTGGAAACACCATATATTTT. Protein: CASSQDLNRDRRRSGNTIYF. The J gene is TRBJ1-3, the V gene TRBV4-3; 7 bases map to TRBD1. The J segment lost 0 bases and the V segment lost 0 bases, leaving 14 bases of the junction unmatched. Germline V gives CDR1 LGHNA, CDR2 YSLEER. The CDR3 is 20 amino acids.

This sequence joins TRBV19 and TRBJ1-3, with TRBD1 matching 11 bases. This CDR3 comprises 17 residues. V trimming: 9 bases; J trimming: 5 bases; junction bases outside the gene matches: 15. Germline-derived CDR1 and CDR2 are LNHDA and SQIVND (reference sequence). CDR3 nucleotides: TGTGCCAGCGCCGGGACAGGGGGGTCGACCTCCAGAAACACCATATATTTT. As protein: CASAGTGGSTSRNTIYF.

The rearrangement links TRBV2 to TRBJ2-5; 11 bases are a match to TRBD1. Per the germline V gene, CDR1 is SNHLY and CDR2 is FYNNEI. This CDR3 region has 15 residues. Trimming at V came to 6 bases and at J to 5 bases, leaving 8 bases not matched to a gene. The DNA for the CDR3 is TGTGCCAGCAGCGCTGGACAGGGGGCTTCGGAGACCCAGTACTTC. It yields the protein CASSAGQGASETQYF.

This clone has more than one count but fewer than ten. The chain joins TRBV27 to TRBJ2-7, with 7 bases identical to TRBD1. Trimming removed 4 bases from V and 0 bases from J; junction bases left unmatched: 12. Germline V gives CDR1 MNHEY, CDR2 SMNVEV (reference sequence). There are 17 residues in the CDR3. The CDR3 here is CASSSATGAFSSYEQYF. CDR3 DNA: TGTGCCAGCAGTTCCGCCACAGGGGCTTTCAGCTCCTACGAGCAGTACTTC.

The gene calls are TRBV20-1 and TRBJ2-2; 11 bases agree with TRBD2. The CDR3 extends over 16 amino acids. Trimming took 3 bases from V and 5 from J; bases not matched to a gene: 8. Germline V CDR1 and CDR2: DFQATT, SNEGSKA (reference sequence). Written as DNA, the CDR3 is TGCAGTGCTAGTCTTTTAGCGGGAGGGCCGACCGGGGAGCTGTTTTTT. Its protein product is CSASLLAGGPTGELFF.

The rearrangement uses TRBV7-8 and TRBJ2-1, with D possibly being TRBD1 (6 bases). Germline CDR1 SGHVS, CDR2 FQNEAQ. This CDR3 is built from 11 residues. V was cut by 5 bases and J by 10 bases, with 9 bases left in between. CDR3 region: CASSQGPEQFF. As DNA, the CDR3 is TGTGCCAGCAGCCAGGGGCCGGAGCAGTTCTTC.

The J gene is TRBJ1-4, the V gene TRBV7-8; D ambiguous. Germline values: CDR1 SGHVS, CDR2 FQNEAQ. The ends were cut back, 1 base at V and 8 bases at J, with 5 bases in the middle. This CDR3 is 12 amino acids long. CDR3 sequence reads: CASSLVPEKLFF. CDR3 coding DNA: TGTGCCAGCAGCTTAGTTCCAGAAAAACTGTTTTTT.

The chain couples TRBV27 to TRBJ2-7; 7 nucleotides match TRBD1. Germline V gives CDR1 MNHEY, CDR2 SMNVEV (reference sequence). The ends lost 4 bases at V and 0 bases at J; junction bases unmatched: 6. CDR3 length equals 15 residues. The CDR3 reads CASSYQGETSYEQYF. In nucleotides, the CDR3 is TGTGCCAGCAGTTATCAGGGGGAGACCTCCTACGAGCAGTACTTC.

The chain employs TRBV7-2 and TRBJ1-5, with 9 bases matching TRBD1. Germline V lookup: CDR1 SGHTA, CDR2 FQGNSA. The CDR3 consists of 15 residues. V shed 5 bases, J shed 4 bases, and the junction held 6 bases outside the gene matches. This chain's CDR3 is CASSPYRGLNQPQHF. Here the CDR3 DNA reads TGTGCCAGCAGCCCGTACAGGGGGCTAAATCAGCCCCAGCATTTT. Full variable domain (rest looked up from reference TRBV7-2 and TRBJ1-5): GAGVSQSPSNKVTEKGKDVELRCDPISGHTALYWYRQSLGQGLEFLIYFQGNSAPDKSGLPSDRFSAERTGGSVSTLTIQRTQQEDSAVYLCASSPYRGLNQPQHFGDGTRLSIL.

This rearrangement joins TRBV7-2 to TRBJ1-5, with D possibly TRBD1 on 5 matching bases. CDR1 and CDR2 (germline): SGHTA, FQGNSA. The V and J ends lost 8 bases and 2 bases respectively, with 10 bases between them. The CDR3 length is 13 residues. CDR3 nucleotides: TGTGCCAGCGCACAGGATCGCAATCAGCCCCAGCATTTT. Translated: CASAQDRNQPQHF. The variable domain in full, with the rest retrieved from reference TRBV7-2 and TRBJ1-5, is GAGVSQSPSNKVTEKGKDVELRCDPISGHTALYWYRQSLGQGLEFLIYFQGNSAPDKSGLPSDRFSAERTGGSVSTLTIQRTQQEDSAVYLCASAQDRNQPQHFGDGTRLSIL.

This chain uses TRBV19 with TRBJ1-5; possibly TRBD1 for D (5 bases). The V gene's germline CDR1 is LNHDA and CDR2 SQIVND (reference sequence). The CDR3 is made up of 15 amino acids. Trimming left V 5 bases short and J 7 bases short, with 18 bases between. The CDR3, as DNA: TGTGCCAGTAGTCCCGGTTGGGGAGGGGAACAGCCCCAGCATTTT. Translation gives CASSPGWGGEQPQHF. Combining the CDR3 with reference TRBV19 and TRBJ1-5 gives the whole variable domain DGGITQSPKYLFRKEGQNVTLSCEQNLNHDAMYWYRQDPGQGLRLIYYSQIVNDFQKGDIAEGYSVSREKKESFPLTVTSAQKNPTAFYLCASSPGWGGEQPQHFGDGTRLSIL.

V and J are TRBV27 and TRBJ2-7; 8 nucleotides match TRBD1. This CDR3 comprises 14 residues. With 5 bases clipped from V and 3 bases from J, the junction kept 6 bases outside the gene matches. Germline lookup yields CDR1 MNHEY and CDR2 SMNVEV (reference sequence). CDR3 DNA sequence: TGTGCCAGCAGTCCGGACAGGGCCCTCTACGAGCAGTACTTC. Residues: CASSPDRALYEQYF.

Regarding this clone: One end of the junction is discordant with germline, which a read error may explain. The V call is TRBV6-6, the J call TRBJ2-5, with D possibly TRBD2 on 5 matching bases. CDR1 is MNHNY, CDR2 SVGAGI, per germline (reference sequence). The CDR3 is 13 residues long. CDR3 nucleotides: TGTGCCAGCACTTACCCGGGACAAGAGACCCAGTACTTC. Protein: CASTYPGQETQYF.

The chain has TRBV7-2 and TRBJ2-5, with 12 nucleotides matching TRBD2. J gave up 9 bases and V 0 bases, and 8 bases lay outside the gene matches. Germline lookup yields CDR1 SGHTA and CDR2 FQGNSA. The CDR3 is made up of 16 amino acids. This CDR3 is CASSLAGLAGGWAQYF. DNA for the CDR3: TGTGCCAGCAGCTTAGCAGGGCTAGCGGGAGGGTGGGCCCAGTACTTC.

This clone was seen a handful of times. V is TRBV5-1 and J is TRBJ1-1; 9 positions match TRBD1. The ends lost 0 bases at V and 2 bases at J; junction bases unmatched: 8. The germline V gene encodes CDR1 SGHRS and CDR2 YFSETQ. The CDR3 totals 17 residues. CDR3 bases: TGCGCCAGCAGCTTGGGAGGGACAGGGACTGGAAACACTGAAGCTTTCTTT. Residues: CASSLGGTGTGNTEAFF.

V is TRBV12-5 and J is TRBJ2-5; the match to TRBD2 covers 10 bases. CDR3 length: 13 residues. The germline gives CDR1 LGHNT, CDR2 FRNRAP. V shed 6 bases, J shed 7 bases, and the junction held 5 bases outside the gene matches. Here the CDR3 reads CASGRGLAPTQYF. Written as DNA, the CDR3 is TGTGCTAGTGGACGGGGACTAGCGCCGACCCAGTACTTC.

The J gene is TRBJ2-5, the V gene TRBV4-1; 11 bases align to TRBD2. V gave up 1 base and J gave up 7 bases; unmatched junction bases: 14. CDR1 and CDR2 from the germline V gene are MGHRA and YSYEKL. CDR3 length equals 18 residues. The CDR3 loop is CASSQVHLAGGGQVTQYF. In nucleotides, the CDR3 is TGCGCCAGCAGCCAAGTCCACTTAGCGGGAGGGGGGCAGGTGACCCAGTACTTC.

This clone was seen more than once but under ten times. The chain links TRBV5-6 to TRBJ1-5, with TRBD1 matching over 7 bases. The V gene end was trimmed by 3 bases and the J gene end by 7 bases; junction bases not matched to a gene: 7. The germline gives CDR1 SGHDT, CDR2 YYEEEE. The CDR3 runs to 14 residues. Here the CDR3 reads CASSSDRVGQPQHF. For the CDR3, the DNA is TGTGCCAGCAGCTCCGACAGGGTGGGGCAGCCCCAGCATTTT.